Reported below is one T cell receptor beta chain. No antigen is known for it. These data belong to a study of T cells after yellow fever vaccination. As for the study in general: Fractions of low cell number were prepared using SMART-Seq v4 Ultra Low Input. Study-wide points: A small proportion of clonotypes was detected in both the CD4 and CD8 compartments. Boosting was followed by the reappearance of most primary-vaccination clones (approximately 95% CD4, about 88% CD8).

TCRdb reanalysed the 5' RACE reads using MiXCR and keeps one entry per CDR3 protein. This sample has fewer than 450,000 distinct CDR3 sequences, with 11% found just once. The V segment lost 6 bases and the J segment 3 bases; nucleotides outside the gene matches: 7. The germline V gene encodes CDR1 LNHNV and CDR2 YYDKDF (reference sequence). The length of the CDR3 is 15 residues. This sequence originates from a young man who received the YFV17D yellow fever vaccine. The input for sequencing was PBMCs, taken on the day of the first yellow fever vaccination. The chain links TRBV15 to TRBJ1-2; 10 nucleotides line up with TRBD1. CDR3 coding DNA: TGTGCCACCAGGTCGGCGGGACAGGGGCACTATGGCTACACCTTC. Translating gives CATRSAGQGHYGYTF.